This passage covers 16 T cell receptor beta chains from one sample sequenced in a study of Ad26.COV2.S vaccination and SARS-CoV-2 variants. Treatment described: some 19 received Ad26.COV2.S at low or high dose, single or two shots; five or six received placebo; per-sample allocation not given. Sampling was done on day 63 after the first vaccine or placebo injection. Profiled with immunoSEQ multiplex PCR; TCRdb holds only in-frame clones, not every one. The sample consists of about 500,000 clones, about 89% of them appearing once. The sequencing here drew on peripheral blood, taken in a trial of Ad26.COV2.S vaccine versus placebo. These receptors originate from a person aged 18-60 years who received the Ad26.COV2.S COVID-19 vaccine or a placebo.

This chain uses TRBV14 with TRBJ2-3, with D possibly TRBD2 on 5 matching bases. The germline V and J ends were trimmed by 9 bases and 6 bases, with 16 bases remaining between them. The CDR3 spans 13 residues. Germline V CDR1 and CDR2: SGHDN, FVKESK. In nucleotides, the CDR3 is TGTGCCAGTTCCACAACGGGGTTTGATACGCAGTATTTT. Its protein product is CASSTTGFDTQYF.

The genes are TRBV7-9 and TRBJ1-1, with D perhaps matching TRBD1 (5 bases). Trimming left V 11 bases short and J 3 bases short, with 16 bases between. The length of the CDR3 is 13 residues. From germline, CDR1 is SEHNR and CDR2 FQNEAQ (reference sequence). The CDR3 nucleotides read TGTGCCGGGAGGGTCGGGGCGGACACTGAAGCTTTCTTT. It yields the protein CAGRVGADTEAFF.

This clone appeared a single time. The genes are TRBV15 and TRBJ1-1; no reliable D call. The germline gives CDR1 LNHNV, CDR2 YYDKDF (reference sequence). The CDR3 runs to 16 residues. V was clipped by 0 bases and J by 2 bases, with 13 bases between them. CDR3 DNA sequence: TGTGCCACCAGCAGAGATCGAAGGGCTTTAAACACTGAAGCTTTCTTT. Translated, it gives CATSRDRRALNTEAFF.

Only a few counts were recorded for this clone. The CDR3 coding sequence is TGTGCCAGCAGCTCATCCGCCCTAGAGCCCCAGCATTTT. Encoded protein: CASSSSALEPQHF. V is TRBV7-9 and J is TRBJ1-5; D call uncertain. This CDR3 has 13 residues. The germline V gene encodes CDR1 SEHNR and CDR2 FQNEAQ (reference sequence). V was clipped by 4 bases and J by 8 bases, with 12 bases between them.

The V call is TRBV27, the J call TRBJ2-2, with TRBD2 matching 8 bases. The V gene end was trimmed by 3 bases and the J gene end by 6 bases; junction bases not matched to a gene: 18. CDR3 length equals 19 residues. Per the germline V gene, CDR1 is MNHEY and CDR2 is SMNVEV (reference sequence). In DNA form, the CDR3 reads TGTGCCAGCAGTTTTTATTTCTGGGAAAGCGGGAGTGTCTCCGGGGAGCTGTTTTTT. This gives the protein CASSFYFWESGSVSGELFF.

J is TRBJ2-7 and V is TRBV11-1; TRBD1 agrees at 9 bases. The CDR3 loop spans 14 amino acids. V shed 3 bases, J shed 2 bases, and the junction held 2 bases outside the gene matches. Germline-derived CDR1 and CDR2 are SGHAT and FQDESV (reference sequence). For the CDR3, the DNA is TGTGCCAGCAGCTTCGGGACAGGGCCCTACGAGCAGTACTTC. It specifies CASSFGTGPYEQYF. Combining the CDR3 with reference TRBV11-1 and TRBJ2-7 gives the whole variable domain EAEVAQSPRYKITEKSQAVAFWCDPISGHATLYWYRQILGQGPELLVQFQDESVVDDSQLPKDRFSAERLKGVDSTLKIQPAELGDSAMYLCASSFGTGPYEQYFGPGTRLTVT.

The CDR3 loop is CASSLQQGDTEAFF. In nucleotides, the CDR3 is TGCGCCAGCAGCTTGCAACAGGGGGACACTGAAGCTTTCTTT. The rearrangement uses TRBV5-1 and TRBJ1-1; 8 positions match TRBD1. V lost 1 base to trimming and J lost 3 bases; unmatched junction nucleotides: 2. The CDR3 totals 14 residues. Germline V lookup: CDR1 SGHRS, CDR2 YFSETQ.

V usage is TRBV29-1 and J usage is TRBJ1-1, with 7 positions matching TRBD1. Germline trimming cut 6 bases from V and 1 base from J; bases unmatched to any gene: 5. Germline values: CDR1 SQVTM, CDR2 ANQGSEA. CDR3 length: 13 amino acids. CDR3 sequence reads: CSVLTGTNTEAFF. The CDR3 coding sequence is TGCAGCGTGTTGACAGGGACGAACACTGAAGCTTTCTTT.

V gene TRBV4-2 combines with J gene TRBJ2-1; tentative D call: TRBD2 (6 bases). Deletions cut 0 bases from V and 9 bases from J, with 15 bases between. Per the germline V gene, CDR1 is LGHNA and CDR2 is YNFKEQ. The CDR3 is 15 residues long. For the CDR3, the DNA is TGTGCCAGCAGCCAAGATTCAAGTAATAGCGGTGAGCAGTTCTTC. Residues: CASSQDSSNSGEQFF.

J is TRBJ1-3 and V is TRBV6-5, with TRBD1 as a possible D gene (6 bases). With 2 bases removed from V and 4 bases from J, the gap between germline ends came to 12 bases. This CDR3 is built from 15 residues. CDR1 MNHEY and CDR2 SVGAGI come from the germline V gene. The CDR3 DNA is TGTGCCAGCAGTTACGGGGGGGCGTCAGGAAACACCATATATTTT. Residues: CASSYGGASGNTIYF.

The chain recombines TRBV10-2 with TRBJ1-1; a weak D match, TRBD1 (6 bases). V lost 5 bases and J 5 bases, leaving 21 bases between the germline ends. The germline CDR1 and CDR2 sequences are WSHSY and SAAADI. CDR3 length: 16 amino acids. The CDR3 coding sequence is TGCGCCAGCAGTAACCTTGTGGGAGGGGGTTGGACTGAAGCTTTCTTT. It specifies CASSNLVGGGWTEAFF.

The chain is built from TRBV4-3 and TRBJ2-7, with TRBD1 matching over 8 bases. This CDR3 spans 14 amino acids. The junction had 3 bases not matched to a gene; V was cut back by 1 base and J by 4 bases. Germline CDR1 is LGHNA and CDR2 is YSLEER. Written as DNA, the CDR3 is TGCGCCAGCAGCCAAGCTACAGGGGGATACGAGCAGTACTTC. Translated: CASSQATGGYEQYF.

V and J are TRBV5-8 and TRBJ2-6; 7 nucleotides agree with TRBD1. The CDR3 runs to 16 residues. Germline V lookup: CDR1 SGHTS, CDR2 YDEGEE. Trimming at V came to 7 bases and at J to 0 bases, leaving 7 bases not matched to a gene. The CDR3 spells CASQGVGYSGANVLTF. In DNA, the CDR3 is TGTGCCAGCCAGGGGGTTGGCTACTCTGGGGCCAACGTCCTGACTTTC.

The chain joins TRBV4-2 to TRBJ2-7, with a weak D call TRBD2 (6 bases). Germline V gene data show CDR1 as LGHNA and CDR2 as YNFKEQ. This CDR3 comprises 17 residues. Trimming stripped 6 bases from V and 2 bases from J, with 23 bases between. DNA of the CDR3: TGTGCCAGCAGGAAAGGGATGGAGGCGGGGCTTACCTACGAGCAGTACTTC. It yields the protein CASRKGMEAGLTYEQYF.

The rearrangement links TRBV30 to TRBJ2-7; D unclear. V was trimmed by 1 base and J by 6 bases, leaving 7 bases between them. The CDR3 is 11 amino acids. Per germline, CDR1 GTSNPN and CDR2 SVGIG (reference sequence). CDR3 protein: CAWSAKSEQYF. The CDR3 DNA follows: TGTGCCTGGAGTGCCAAGAGCGAGCAGTACTTC.

This chain connects TRBV18 to TRBJ2-1; D may correspond to TRBD1 or TRBD2 (6 bases each). There are 16 residues in the CDR3. The V end lost 3 bases, the J end lost 8 bases, and 20 bases lay between the germline ends. In germline, CDR1 is KGHSH, CDR2 LQKENI. The CDR3 coding sequence is TGTGCCAGCTCACCGCCGACAGGCGGGGTCTCCGATGAGCAGTTCTTC. This sequence encodes CASSPPTGGVSDEQFF.